The 23 T cell receptor beta chains below were found in one sample sequenced in a study of blood T cell repertoires in COVID-19. Clones were sequenced by immunoSEQ multiplex PCR, and TCRdb holds only the in-frame ones, with some missing. The sample carries roughly 55,000 clones, around 84% recorded once. The sample taken for sequencing was peripheral blood. The receptors derive from a man aged 65 to 85 with active COVID-19.

The chain links TRBV6-1 to TRBJ2-7; D remains ambiguous. V was clipped by 1 base and J by 12 bases, with 16 bases between them. Germline CDR1 and CDR2: MNHNS and SASEGT. This CDR3 has 13 residues. The CDR3 spells CASSEGTAQRGYF. The DNA of the CDR3 is TGTGCCAGCAGTGAAGGAACTGCGCAACGAGGGTACTTC.

A few counts support this clone. The chain uses TRBV7-8 and TRBJ2-1; 9 bases agree with TRBD2. The V gene end was trimmed by 5 bases and the J gene end by 3 bases; junction bases not matched to a gene: 5. Germline V gene data show CDR1 as SGHVS and CDR2 as FQNEAQ. This CDR3 is built from 15 residues. CDR3 sequence (DNA): TGTGCCAGCAGCCCCCAGCGGGGGGTCTACAATGAGCAGTTCTTC. Translated: CASSPQRGVYNEQFF.

The CDR3, as DNA: TGTGCCAGCAGCTACGACAGGAACTATGGCTACACCTTC. Residues: CASSYDRNYGYTF. The chain recombines TRBV7-2 with TRBJ1-2; TRBD1 is a possible D gene (6 bases). The ends were cut back, 4 bases at V and 2 bases at J, with 8 bases in the middle. The CDR3 is 13 residues long. Germline V lookup: CDR1 SGHTA, CDR2 FQGNSA.

DNA of the CDR3: TGCGCCAGCAGCTTGGACAGGGCTGCCAATCAGCCCCAGCATTTT. Amino acid sequence: CASSLDRAANQPQHF. The chain has TRBV4-3 and TRBJ1-5; TRBD1 matches at 8 bases. Germline CDR1 LGHNA, CDR2 YSLEER. The CDR3 loop spans 15 amino acids. Trimming took 5 bases from V and 3 from J; bases not matched to a gene: 6.

This sequence joins TRBV3-1 (or the pseudogene TRBV3-2) and TRBJ1-1, with D tentatively TRBD1 (5 bases). Per the germline V gene, CDR1 is LGHDT and CDR2 is YNNKEL (reference sequence). The germline V and J ends were trimmed by 1 base and 4 bases, with 16 bases remaining between them. The CDR3 is 16 residues long. The CDR3 protein is CASSQGWSGVGTEAFF. As DNA, the CDR3 is TGTGCCAGCAGCCAAGGTTGGTCGGGGGTTGGCACTGAAGCTTTCTTT.

This sequence joins TRBV18 and TRBJ2-7; TRBD2 agrees at 10 bases. V was pared by 3 bases and J by 6 bases, with 8 bases of the junction left unmatched. Germline V gives CDR1 KGHSH, CDR2 LQKENI. The CDR3 consists of 15 residues. CDR3 region: CASSPLSGGALEQYF. DNA of the CDR3: TGTGCCAGCTCACCCCTGAGCGGGGGGGCCCTCGAGCAGTACTTC.

Worth noting for this clone: Because the CDR3's place on the DNA is in doubt, the DNA is left out and the CDR3 is given as listed by TCRdb. The V and J genes are TRBV2 and TRBJ1-2. The CDR3 is made up of 12 amino acids, end residues included. From germline, CDR1 is SNHLY and CDR2 FYNNEI. This CDR3 reads CASSEGWGSGTF.

The V gene is TRBV5-1, the J gene TRBJ1-2, with D possibly matching TRBD1 (5 bases). Between the trimmed V and J ends, which lost 2 bases and 2 bases, there was a span of 10 bases. In germline, CDR1 is SGHRS, CDR2 YFSETQ. CDR3 length: 14 amino acids. The CDR3 DNA is TGCGCCAGCAGCTTTTCAGGGTCCAACTATGGCTACACCTTC. Translating it yields CASSFSGSNYGYTF.

The chain uses TRBV6-1 and TRBJ1-1, with 7 bases that match TRBD1. With 4 bases clipped from V and 0 bases from J, the junction kept 8 bases outside the gene matches. Germline CDR1 reads MNHNS; CDR2 reads SASEGT. This CDR3 is built from 16 residues. The DNA for the CDR3 is TGTGCCAGCAGTGCCGGGACAGCGGTCCTGAACACTGAAGCTTTCTTT. Translating it yields CASSAGTAVLNTEAFF.

This clone was observed a few times. The V call is TRBV4-1, the J call TRBJ2-1; D remains ambiguous. Trimming removed 3 bases at V and 0 bases at J, with 9 bases between. Looked up from germline, CDR1 is MGHRA and CDR2 is YSYEKL. The CDR3 spans 15 residues. The DNA of the CDR3 is TGCGCCAGCAGCCAGACACCGAGCTCCTACAATGAGCAGTTCTTC. Translating it yields CASSQTPSSYNEQFF.

The chain carries TRBV7-9 and TRBJ2-3; no clear D gene. Germline CDR1 SEHNR, CDR2 FQNEAQ (reference sequence). The CDR3 spans 13 residues. The ends were cut back, 3 bases at V and 6 bases at J, with 10 bases in the middle. CDR3 in amino acids: CASSLRPQDTQYF. CDR3 DNA: TGTGCCAGCAGCTTGCGGCCCCAGGATACGCAGTATTTT.

The chain uses TRBV4-3 and TRBJ2-7; 7 bases are a match to TRBD2. V was pared by 0 bases and J by 6 bases, with 5 bases of the junction left unmatched. Germline CDR1 and CDR2: LGHNA and YSLEER. This CDR3 is 14 amino acids long. CDR3 sequence: CASSQEGGGAEQYF. The CDR3 bases are TGCGCCAGCAGCCAAGAGGGGGGAGGGGCCGAGCAGTACTTC.

The V call is TRBV7-9, the J call TRBJ2-2; 7 bases align to TRBD1. The CDR3 loop spans 15 amino acids. V lost 5 bases to trimming and J lost 4 bases; unmatched junction nucleotides: 7. Germline CDR1 SEHNR, CDR2 FQNEAQ (reference sequence). The CDR3 spells CASSPYRGSTGELFF. In DNA form, the CDR3 reads TGTGCCAGCAGCCCGTACAGGGGATCCACCGGGGAGCTGTTTTTT.

The rearrangement uses TRBV5-1 and TRBJ1-3; 10 positions match TRBD1. Per germline, CDR1 SGHRS and CDR2 YFSETQ. V lost 0 bases to trimming and J lost 1 base; unmatched junction nucleotides: 4. CDR3 length equals 17 residues. The CDR3 DNA reads TGCGCCAGCAGCTTGGAAGGGACAGGGGTTTCTGGAAACACCATATATTTT. Translated: CASSLEGTGVSGNTIYF.

The chain combines TRBV11-2 with TRBJ2-6, with D possibly matching TRBD1 (6 bases). Germline V CDR1 and CDR2: SGHAT, FQNNGV. The CDR3 covers 15 residues. V lost 4 bases, J lost 2 bases, and 9 bases lay in between. CDR3 sequence (DNA): TGTGCCAGCAGCTCCCGGACAGCTGGGGCCAACGTCCTGACTTTC. Translated: CASSSRTAGANVLTF. The full variable domain, rest sourced from reference TRBV11-2 and TRBJ2-6, is EAGVAQSPRYKIIEKRQSVAFWCNPISGHATLYWYQQILGQGPKLLIQFQNNGVVDDSQLPKDRFSAERLKGVDSTLKIQPAKLEDSAVYLCASSSRTAGANVLTFGAGSRLTVL.

The CDR3 DNA reads TGTGCCTCTAAGCTTCTAGCGGTCTACGAGCAGTACTTC. Translating it yields CASKLLAVYEQYF. The chain employs TRBV30 and TRBJ2-7; 7 bases fit TRBD2. V gave up 7 bases and J gave up 3 bases; unmatched junction bases: 9. This CDR3 region has 13 residues. In germline, CDR1 is GTSNPN, CDR2 SVGIG (reference sequence). The complete variable domain, with remaining parts taken from reference TRBV30 and TRBJ2-7, reads SQTIHQWPATLVQPVGSPLSLECTVEGTSNPNLYWYRQAAGRGLQLLFYSVGIGQISSEVPQNLSASRPQDRQFILSSKKLLLSDSGFYLCASKLLAVYEQYFGPGTRLTVT.

The J gene is TRBJ2-3, the V gene TRBV5-1; 8 positions match TRBD1. The length of the CDR3 is 16 residues. V lost 0 bases and J lost 6; bases outside the gene matches: 9. The germline V gene has CDR1 SGHRS and CDR2 YFSETQ. CDR3 DNA sequence: TGCGCCAGCAGCTTGGCGGGGCCAGGGGGCTTGGATACGCAGTATTTT. Its translation is CASSLAGPGGLDTQYF.

The rearrangement joins TRBV19 to TRBJ2-7; 7 bases line up with TRBD1. This CDR3 is built from 14 residues. With V trimmed by 5 bases and J by 5 bases, 9 bases remained unmatched. The germline V gene encodes CDR1 LNHDA and CDR2 SQIVND (reference sequence). The CDR3 is CASSATVTGDEQYF. CDR3 DNA: TGTGCCAGTAGTGCAACCGTTACAGGGGACGAGCAGTACTTC.

The rearrangement uses TRBV4-3 and TRBJ2-7, with 8 bases matching TRBD1. This CDR3 is 16 amino acids long. V lost 1 base and J lost 3; bases outside the gene matches: 8. The V gene's germline CDR1 is LGHNA and CDR2 YSLEER. The DNA of the CDR3 is TGCGCCAGCAGCCAAGGCTTAGGACAGGGCCTCTACGAGCAGTACTTC. Translating gives CASSQGLGQGLYEQYF.

The chain has TRBV20-1 and TRBJ2-1, with D perhaps TRBD1 (6 bases). V was shortened by 3 bases and J by 8 bases, with 11 bases between the two germline ends. The CDR3 has 12 residues. Looked up from germline, CDR1 is DFQATT and CDR2 is SNEGSKA (reference sequence). The CDR3 DNA sequence: TGCAGTGCTAGTAACAAGGGGGATGAGCAGTTCTTC. Translation gives CSASNKGDEQFF.

The genes are TRBV29-1 and TRBJ2-1; 7 bases are a match to TRBD1. The CDR3 is 13 amino acids. Germline V gene sequence: CDR1 SQVTM, CDR2 ANQGSEA. J was trimmed by 4 bases and V by 3 bases; bases with no gene match: 3. CDR3 in DNA: TGCAGCGTTGAGCCGACAGGGTACAATGAGCAGTTCTTC. Translated: CSVEPTGYNEQFF.

This chain links TRBV6-5 with TRBJ2-5, with 8 bases matching TRBD2. Germline CDR1 is MNHEY and CDR2 is SVGAGI. This CDR3 is 13 amino acids long. V trimming: 7 bases; J trimming: 1 base; junction bases outside the gene matches: 2. The CDR3 DNA reads TGTGCCAGCAATAGCGGGATCCAAGAGACCCAGTACTTC. Translation gives CASNSGIQETQYF.

Details on this clone: The sample carries other DNA sequences with the same CDR3. The V and J genes are TRBV4-3 and TRBJ1-5; 7 bases match TRBD1. Germline CDR1 and CDR2: LGHNA and YSLEER. The junction had 2 bases not matched to a gene; V was cut back by 1 base and J by 2 bases. This CDR3 comprises 15 residues. CDR3 sequence: CASSQAQGGNQPQHF. Written as DNA, the CDR3 is TGCGCCAGCAGCCAAGCTCAGGGGGGCAATCAGCCCCAGCATTTT.